What follows is one T cell receptor beta chain and its context. Ten or more counts support this clonotype. The antigen this receptor binds is unknown. No base quality information exists; no much larger clone differs at one position. This entry is derived from a study of tumor and adjacent non-tumor tissue in lung cancer (dated by TCRdb to about 2018). Regarding the complete study: Patients with adenocarcinoma (12), squamous cell carcinoma (2) and small cell lung cancer (1) were included in the cohort. The roughly 15 enrolled patients, of whom some 10 were men and 5 were women, were aged about 30 to 80 years and were diagnosed with TNM stage I to III disease. Sequencing produced more than 100,000,000 productive TCRbeta reads in total, an average of about 4 million reads per sample. Using bulk TCRbeta repertoires from under 17 lung cancer patients, the study set lung tumor tissue side by side with matched distant non-tumor lung tissue. TCRbeta CDR3 sequencing was performed on about 30 paired specimens, with one tumor sample and one normal lung sample collected per patient. Results and caveats for the whole study, not just this receptor: TCR diversity was significantly higher in younger patients, and higher tumor TCR diversity was associated with shorter overall and disease-free survival. The sequencing platform is not named in the methods, and unique molecular identifiers are not mentioned. The top 100 clones made up a significantly larger cumulative share of the repertoire in normal lung than in tumor tissue. Tumor tissue showed significantly greater TCR diversity (inverse Simpson) than normal lung tissue (431.37 vs 166.20, P = 0.0075, Mann-Whitney U test). The cohort had only 15 patients, and the authors noted that larger samples and more detailed clinical data are needed. Because peripheral blood was not sequenced, blood TCRbeta repertoires in the lung cancer patients of the study were not examined.

RNA was isolated from bulk unsorted tissue, and RNA quality was assessed with a NanoDrop ND-1000 and an Agilent 2100. All donors had newly diagnosed lung cancer, had not received prior chemotherapy, and were admitted for thoracic surgery in China between August and November 2014. Patients with previous radiotherapy or chemotherapy, or with another concurrent cancer, were excluded from the study. Pieces of surgical tissue measuring 1-2 cm3 were kept in RNAlater solution and stored at -80 degrees C until use. The library was generated by multiplex PCR. Sequencing was carried out with an Illumina HiSeq 2500. TCRbeta libraries were constructed through three rounds of nested PCR with primers (Table S4) according to protocols adapted from ARM-PCR. PCR products of 200-500 bp were gel-excised and purified with the QIAquick gel extraction kit before sequencing. Per the authors' processing: Trimmomatic was used to clean the reads, FLASH was used to merge the reads into complete CDR3 sequences, and MiTCR was used to assign the reads to V(D)J germline segments. Clonal diversity was computed as the inverse Simpson's index with VDJtools. In-frame sequences without a premature stop codon were defined as productive reads. TCRdb's own reprocessing of the public reads used fastp at Q25 and MiXCR and kept productive beta chains. Every CDR3 protein is listed once, alongside the most common genes and DNA of its rows. Here the V and J calls rest on TCRdb's processing, not on the authors' analysis. The sample table records roughly 65,000 distinct CDR3 sequences; 55% to 70% of these occur just once. Of the sample, 20% falls within the top ten clones.

The sequencing input was lung tumor tissue. This sequence was found in a man aged 45-65 years with non-small cell lung cancer.

The DNA reads TGTGCCAGCAGCCCTATCATCAGCAATCAGCCCCAGCATTTT. This is translated as CASSPIISNQPQHF. The chain couples TRBV5-5 to TRBJ1-5; too little of a D gene remains to name it. For CDR1 and CDR2, the germline V gene (reference sequence) lists SGHKS and YYEKEE. Between the V and J ends, shortened by 4 bases and 1 base respectively, the junction contains 9 bases. Inclusive of the bounding cysteine and phenylalanine, the CDR3 is 14 residues long. Of all the DNA, just the CDR3 is kept, 42 bases in frame from base 1.